The clone carrying this T cell receptor beta chain occurred a few times. This record comes from a study of blood T cell repertoires in COVID-19. Looking at the study overall: Samples came from the United States, Italy and Spain, spanning acute and convalescent COVID-19. The analysed material was cDNA or gDNA that came from T cells, B-cell-depleted T cells, or PBMCs.

Germline CDR1 reads ENHRY; CDR2 reads SYGVKD. Germline trimming cut 1 base from V and 8 bases from J; bases unmatched to any gene: 8. There are 15 residues in the CDR3. Authors' analysis steps: Nucleated cell number was recorded as an estimate derived from reference gene primer amplification. Profiling relied on immunoSEQ multiplex PCR, and the TCRdb table lists in-frame clones only, not all of them. V and J calls and clone size are as listed in that table; D and trimming were resolved from the DNA. The sample has roughly 330,000 clones; roughly 86% are singletons. This chain links TRBV10-3 with TRBJ1-2, with 9 bases identical to TRBD1. The sequencing sample was made of PBMCs or T cells enriched from blood (not recorded which). The sequence derives from a woman in her twenties or thirties who had recovered from COVID-19. CDR3 protein: CAISEFEQGAEGYTF. DNA of the CDR3: TGTGCCATCAGTGAGTTTGAACAGGGGGCGGAGGGCTACACCTTC.